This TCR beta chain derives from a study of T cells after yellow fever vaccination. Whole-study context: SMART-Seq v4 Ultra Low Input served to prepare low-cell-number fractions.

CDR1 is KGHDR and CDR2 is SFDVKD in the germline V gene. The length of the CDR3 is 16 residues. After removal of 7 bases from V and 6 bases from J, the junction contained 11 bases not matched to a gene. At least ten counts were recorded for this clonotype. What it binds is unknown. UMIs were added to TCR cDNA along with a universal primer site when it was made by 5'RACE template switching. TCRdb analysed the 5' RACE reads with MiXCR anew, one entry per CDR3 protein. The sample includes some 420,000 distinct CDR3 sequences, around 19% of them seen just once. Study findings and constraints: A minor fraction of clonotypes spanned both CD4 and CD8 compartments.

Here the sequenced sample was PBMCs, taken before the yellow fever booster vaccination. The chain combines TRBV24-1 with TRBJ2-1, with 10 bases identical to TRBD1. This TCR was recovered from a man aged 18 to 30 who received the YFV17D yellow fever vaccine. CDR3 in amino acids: CATSDQRDRGGNEQFF. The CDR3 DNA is TGTGCCACCAGCGACCAACGGGACAGGGGAGGCAATGAGCAGTTCTTC.